This TCR beta chain was sequenced for a study of blood T cells in healthy people across ages. Germline CDR1 SNHLY, CDR2 FYNNEI. The CDR3 runs to 13 residues. With a J-beta primer mix and a sample-barcoded 5' primer, a second PCR ran about 7 to 12 cycles. One entry per CDR3 protein results from TCRdb running MiXCR on the 5' RACE reads. The table includes some 930,000 distinct CDR3 sequences, approximately 32% detected once. A further study also used this sample, focusing on T cells of mothers and their children.

The chain links TRBV2 to TRBJ2-4; D possibly matches TRBD1 or TRBD2 (6 bases each). Near its end, the DNA agrees better with TRBJ2-7, so the J call may be wrong. The receptor's source is a woman in her forties in good health. The sample comprised blood. CDR3 DNA: TGTGCCAGCCATAGAGGGGGAGGCTACGAGCAGTACTTC. Translated: CASHRGGGYEQYF.